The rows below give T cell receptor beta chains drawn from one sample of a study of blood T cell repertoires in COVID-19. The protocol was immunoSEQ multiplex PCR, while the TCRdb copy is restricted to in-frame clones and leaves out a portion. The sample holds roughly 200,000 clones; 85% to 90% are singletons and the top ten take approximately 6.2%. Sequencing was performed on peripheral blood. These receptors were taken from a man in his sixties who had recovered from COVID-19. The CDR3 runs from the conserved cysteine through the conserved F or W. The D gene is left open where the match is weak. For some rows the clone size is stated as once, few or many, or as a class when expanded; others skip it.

CASSQIAGSGELFF,TGTGCCAGCTCGCAAATAGCGGGATCCGGGGAGCTGTTTTTT,NA,TRBD2,TRBV18,TRBJ2-2
CASSFGQGRGYTF,TGTGCCAGCAGCTTCGGACAGGGACGCGGCTACACCTTC,NA,TRBD1,TRBV7-2,TRBJ1-2
CATSINADPGTQYF,TGTGCCACCAGCATTAACGCGGACCCAGGGACGCAGTATTTT,few,NA,TRBV24-1,TRBJ2-3
CSVVPETGAFF,TGCAGCGTTGTCCCCGAGACAGGAGCTTTCTTT,NA,NA,TRBV29-1,TRBJ1-1
CASSQGGGTDTQYF,TGTGCCAGCAGCCAGGGCGGGGGGACAGATACGCAGTATTTT,NA,TRBD2,TRBV3-1/TRBV3-2,TRBJ2-3
CAWSAANTQYF,TGTGCCTGGAGTGCCGCTAATACGCAGTATTTT,once,NA,TRBV30,TRBJ2-3
CASSVETSAYYEQYF,TGTGCCAGCAGCGTAGAGACTAGCGCCTACTACGAGCAGTACTTC,NA,TRBD2,TRBV9,TRBJ2-7
CASSVYDSGGADTQYF,TGTGCCAGCAGCGTATATGATAGCGGGGGTGCAGATACGCAGTATTTT,NA,TRBD2,TRBV9,TRBJ2-3
CASSVTTRNTGELFF,TGTGCCAGCAGCGTCACTACTAGGAACACCGGGGAGCTGTTTTTT,NA,NA,TRBV9,TRBJ2-2
CASSPSGTGSGNEQFF,TGTGCCAGCAGCCCCAGTGGGACTGGGTCTGGAAATGAGCAGTTCTTC,once,NA,TRBV11-3,TRBJ2-1
CASSRDRDKTQYF,TGTGCCAGCAGCAGGGACAGGGATAAGACCCAGTACTTC,NA,TRBD1,TRBV7-2,TRBJ2-5
CASSQAKGGRSPLHF,TGTGCCAGCAGCCAAGCGAAAGGGGGCCGATCACCCCTCCACTTT,NA,TRBD1,TRBV14,TRBJ1-6
CASRRGFASSYEQYF,TGTGCCAGCAGAAGAGGGTTCGCGAGTTCCTACGAGCAGTACTTC,NA,NA,TRBV25-1,TRBJ2-7
CASGSGGSNYNEQFF,TGCGCCAGCGGGTCCGGCGGGAGCAACTACAATGAGCAGTTCTTC,NA,TRBD2,TRBV5-1,TRBJ2-1
CASSFESNTEAFF,TGTGCCAGCAGTTTTGAGTCTAACACTGAAGCTTTCTTT,NA,NA,TRBV12-3/TRBV12-4,TRBJ1-1
CASSIVRPGDQPQHF,TGTGCCAGCTCAATAGTTCGACCCGGAGATCAGCCCCAGCATTTT,NA,NA,TRBV18,TRBJ1-5
CASKTGLNEQYF,TGTGCCAGCAAAACAGGGCTAAACGAGCAGTACTTC,few,NA,TRBV6-5,TRBJ2-7
CASSPQGGSGETQYF,TGTGCCAGCAGCCCACAGGGCGGTTCGGGAGAGACCCAGTACTTC,NA,NA,TRBV7-9,TRBJ2-5
CASSLTGTVNVLTF,TGTGCCAGTAGCCTTACCGGGACAGTCAACGTCCTGACTTTC,NA,TRBD1,TRBV19,TRBJ2-6
CSASPGTWDTEAFF,TGCAGTGCTAGTCCGGGGACTTGGGACACTGAAGCTTTCTTT,NA,NA,TRBV20-1,TRBJ1-1
CASSLSIAGGQETQYF,TGTGCCAGCAGTTTATCTATAGCGGGAGGGCAAGAGACCCAGTACTTC,NA,TRBD2,TRBV6-5,TRBJ2-5
CASSLQGQIPEAFF,TGCGCCAGCAGCCTACAGGGGCAGATTCCTGAAGCTTTCTTT,NA,TRBD1,TRBV5-1,TRBJ1-1
CASSKRQGEDEQYF,TGTGCCAGCAGCAAACGGCAGGGGGAGGACGAGCAGTACTTC,NA,NA,TRBV21-1,TRBJ2-7
CASSQEGATEAFF,TGCGCCAGCAGCCAAGAAGGGGCGACTGAAGCTTTCTTT,NA,NA,TRBV4-3,TRBJ1-1
CASSSRGTTNEKLFF,TGTGCCAGTTCTTCCAGGGGTACAACTAATGAAAAACTGTTTTTT,NA,NA,TRBV19,TRBJ1-4
CAISIRGLAEGDEQFF,TGTGCCATCAGCATCAGGGGACTAGCGGAAGGGGATGAGCAGTTCTTC,once,TRBD2,TRBV10-3,TRBJ2-1